This T cell receptor (beta chain) was sequenced during a study of circulating and synovial CD4+ cells in juvenile arthritis. Comment on this clone: Its cognate antigen is unknown.

Overall study findings and caveats: Vbeta family usage analysis did not detect the pathogenic-like versus bulk difference. Shared-clonotype fractions with synovium likely underestimate full repertoire overlap. Bulk blood CD4 samples held at least an order of magnitude more or fewer genomes than CPL. These repertoires were less diverse than bulk blood CD4 repertoires.

Clones were sequenced by immunoSEQ multiplex PCR, and TCRdb holds only the in-frame ones, with some missing. In the table there are tens of thousands of clones, roughly 95% of which are singletons. J was trimmed by 0 bases and V by 2 bases; bases with no gene match: 10. CDR1 is LNHDA and CDR2 is SQIVND in the germline V gene (reference sequence). The CDR3 runs to 20 residues. The clonotype originates from a human donor with juvenile idiopathic arthritis. The sequenced sample consisted of CD4+ T cells from blood. The chain joins TRBV19 to TRBJ2-4, with TRBD2 identical over 13 bases. The CDR3 loop is CASSIRPGLAGRGAKNIQYF. CDR3 DNA sequence: TGTGCCAGTAGTATAAGGCCGGGACTAGCGGGACGGGGAGCCAAAAACATTCAGTACTTC.